A selection of T cell receptor beta chains follows, all from one sample in a study of T cell responses to AZD1222 COVID-19 vaccine. Repertoires were generated with immunoSEQ multiplex PCR, while TCRdb's copy carries only in-frame clones and drops some. Here the sample spans 150,000 to 200,000 clones, 91% being singletons. The input for sequencing was peripheral blood, taken 28 days after the second AZD1222 dose. Every receptor here comes from an adult who received the AZD1222 COVID-19 vaccine. Each CDR3 is given with its conserved first and last residue. Fields, in order: CDR3 DNA, CDR3 protein, J gene, V gene, D gene, clone size. The D gene is left open where the match is weak. Expanded clones get a size class; other rows say once, few or many, or leave the size out.

TGCAGCGCCCGGCGGACAGCAGGAAACACCATATATTTT | CSARRTAGNTIYF | TRBJ1-3 | TRBV29-1 | - | -
TGTGCCAGCAGCTTAGACCCGAAAGGGTCTGAAGCTTTCTTT | CASSLDPKGSEAFF | TRBJ1-1 | TRBV11-2 | - | -
TGTGCCAGCAGTTTTAAGGGTTCCGAGCAGTACTTC | CASSFKGSEQYF | TRBJ2-7 | TRBV28 | - | -
TGTGCCAGCAGCCCGCCTTCAAAAGGGAACAATGAGCAGTTCTTC | CASSPPSKGNNEQFF | TRBJ2-1 | TRBV28 | - | -
TGCGCCAGCAGCCAACATATGGTGACCGGGACAAATGAAAAACTGTTTTTT | CASSQHMVTGTNEKLFF | TRBJ1-4 | TRBV4-1 | - | -
TGTGCCAGCAGCGTCAACCGACAGGGTAGCTATGGCTACACCTTC | CASSVNRQGSYGYTF | TRBJ1-2 | TRBV9 | TRBD1 | few
TGTGCCAGCAGCTCCCCTCGCGGGGGGCTCCCTCTCTACGAGCAGTACTTC | CASSSPRGGLPLYEQYF | TRBJ2-7 | TRBV11-2 | TRBD2 | once
TGCAGTGCTAGTCGGCATGAAGCTTTCTTT | CSASRHEAFF | TRBJ1-1 | TRBV20-1 | - | -
TGTGCCAGTAGCATTAGCGGGGGAAGCACAGATACGCAGTATTTT | CASSISGGSTDTQYF | TRBJ2-3 | TRBV19 | TRBD2 | -
TGTGCCAGCAGCCAAGATCTATTGGGCGCGGTAGGCTACACCTTC | CASSQDLLGAVGYTF | TRBJ1-2 | TRBV3-1/TRBV3-2 | - | medium-sized
TGTGCCAGCAGCCCCAAGTACGGTGGGCTCCTCGATACGCAGTATTTT | CASSPKYGGLLDTQYF | TRBJ2-3 | TRBV7-2 | - | -
TGTGCCAGCAGTTTAGGGGGTCACGCTGAAGCTTTCTTT | CASSLGGHAEAFF | TRBJ1-1 | TRBV12-3/TRBV12-4 | - | once
TGTGCCAGCAGCCCCAGGGGCAGGGGGTTTAATGAGCAGTTCTTC | CASSPRGRGFNEQFF | TRBJ2-1 | TRBV7-9 | TRBD1 | few
TGTGCCAGCAGCTTAGGCCCGGGCCATGACCAAGAGACCCAGTACTTC | CASSLGPGHDQETQYF | TRBJ2-5 | TRBV7-2 | - | -
TGTGCCAGGAGCACATGGACCGCCAGAGGGGCCAAAAACATTCAGTACTTC | CARSTWTARGAKNIQYF | TRBJ2-4 | TRBV28 | - | -
TGTGCCAGCAGCCGAGGACGCTACAATGAGCAGTTCTTC | CASSRGRYNEQFF | TRBJ2-1 | TRBV7-3 | - | -
TGTGCCACCAGCAGAGATCGTGGACAGCCGCCCTACGAGCAGTACTTC | CATSRDRGQPPYEQYF | TRBJ2-7 | TRBV15 | - | -
TGTGCCAGCAGTTTACAACTAGTATTGGAGCAGTACTTC | CASSLQLVLEQYF | TRBJ2-7 | TRBV28 | - | -
TGTGCCAGCAGCTTATCGACAGGGCTCAGCTCTGGAAACACCATATATTTT | CASSLSTGLSSGNTIYF | TRBJ1-3 | TRBV7-2 | TRBD1 | -
TGTGCCAGCAGCTTAAAGGGTGGAGGGTTTGATGGGGCCAACGTCCTGACTTTC | CASSLKGGGFDGANVLTF | TRBJ2-6 | TRBV7-9 | - | -
TGTGCCAGCAGGGCAGGGGATTCACCCCTCCACTTT | CASRAGDSPLHF | TRBJ1-6 | TRBV27 | - | -
TGTGCCACCAAGGACAGGGGGAATGAAAAACTGTTTTTT | CATKDRGNEKLFF | TRBJ1-4 | TRBV24-1 | TRBD1 | -
TGTGCCAGCAGCCAAGATGGTCGACTGCCCTATGGCTACACCTTC | CASSQDGRLPYGYTF | TRBJ1-2 | TRBV14 | - | -
TGTGCCACCTCGACCGGCTCCTACGAGCAGTACTTC | CATSTGSYEQYF | TRBJ2-7 | TRBV24-1 | - | -
TGTGCCAGCAGCTTAGCTGACGGTCACTACGAGCAGTACTTC | CASSLADGHYEQYF | TRBJ2-7 | TRBV7-8 | - | once
TGTGCCTGGAGTGACCTCACCGGGGAGCTGTTTTTT | CAWSDLTGELFF | TRBJ2-2 | TRBV30 | - | -
TGTGCCAGCACCCGCCGTCTTAGCGGGAGGGGGGGCAATGAGCAGTTCTTC | CASTRRLSGRGGNEQFF | TRBJ2-1 | TRBV3-1/TRBV3-2 | TRBD2 | -
TGCGCCAGCAGCCTTGGGACTAGCCTAGCCAAAAACATTCAGTACTTC | CASSLGTSLAKNIQYF | TRBJ2-4 | TRBV4-3 | TRBD2 | once
TGTGCCAGCAGTGAAAATCGAGGGGTTGGGTACGAGCAGTACTTC | CASSENRGVGYEQYF | TRBJ2-7 | TRBV25-1 | - | -
TGTGCCTCACTGCTATTAGCGGGAGAGCCAGATACGCAGTATTTT | CASLLLAGEPDTQYF | TRBJ2-3 | TRBV24-1 | TRBD2 | -
TGTGCCAGCAGCTTCGACGCCGATCAGCCCCAGCATTTT | CASSFDADQPQHF | TRBJ1-5 | TRBV7-2 | - | few
TGTGCCAGTAGGGAAGGACAGGGGTTGAACACTGAAGCTTTCTTT | CASREGQGLNTEAFF | TRBJ1-1 | TRBV19 | TRBD1 | -
TGTGCCAGCAGTTTTTTAACAGGGGTCTATGGCTACACCTTC | CASSFLTGVYGYTF | TRBJ1-2 | TRBV28 | TRBD1 | -
TGTGCCAGCAGCTTCGGCCTTCGTGTAGGGAGCGATGGCTACACCTTC | CASSFGLRVGSDGYTF | TRBJ1-2 | TRBV7-3 | - | -
TGTGCCTGGAGTGCGAGGCAGCGGATTAGTAGGGAGCTGTTTTTT | CAWSARQRISRELFF | TRBJ2-2 | TRBV30 | - | -
TGTGCCAGCAGTCAGCCCCCCCACACTGAAGCTTTCTTT | CASSQPPHTEAFF | TRBJ1-1 | TRBV12-3/TRBV12-4 | - | -
TGTGCCAGCAGTTACGGTGCGGCAGGAGCTTATGGCTACACCTTC | CASSYGAAGAYGYTF | TRBJ1-2 | TRBV6-5 | - | -
TGTGCCAGCAGCCAAGATCAGGGGGGAATCACCGGGGAGCTGTTTTTT | CASSQDQGGITGELFF | TRBJ2-2 | TRBV3-1/TRBV3-2 | - | -
TGCAGCGTTGAACGACCCGGGGAGCTGTTTTTT | CSVERPGELFF | TRBJ2-2 | TRBV29-1 | - | -
TGCGCCAGCAGCTTGGAAGCGTCTAGCACAGATACGCAGTATTTT | CASSLEASSTDTQYF | TRBJ2-3 | TRBV5-1 | - | -
TGTGCCAGCAGCCATACAGGCAATCAGCCCCAGCATTTT | CASSHTGNQPQHF | TRBJ1-5 | TRBV9 | - | -
TGTGCCAGCAGCCCCATGGGCAATCAGCCCCAGCATTTT | CASSPMGNQPQHF | TRBJ1-5 | TRBV28 | - | -
TGTGCCAGCAGCCCGGGACAGGACGGAAACAATCAGCCCCAGCATTTT | CASSPGQDGNNQPQHF | TRBJ1-5 | TRBV28 | TRBD1 | -
TGTGCCAGCAGTCTTTCATTCAATCAGCCCCAGCATTTT | CASSLSFNQPQHF | TRBJ1-5 | TRBV7-2 | - | -
TGTGCCATCAGTGGTTACCCCCCCATCGCAACTAATGAAAAACTGTTTTTT | CAISGYPPIATNEKLFF | TRBJ1-4 | TRBV10-3 | - | -
TGTGCCAGCAGCTTAGATTATCTGGCGGGACGCTCCTACAATGAGCAGTTCTTC | CASSLDYLAGRSYNEQFF | TRBJ2-1 | TRBV11-3 | - | -
TGTGCCAGCAGGCTAGCGGGAGGGTGGGAGCAGTACTTC | CASRLAGGWEQYF | TRBJ2-7 | TRBV2 | TRBD2 | -
TGCGCCAGCAGCCTGGGGGGGACAGGGCGGTCACCCCTCCACTTT | CASSLGGTGRSPLHF | TRBJ1-6 | TRBV5-1 | TRBD1 | -
TGTGCCAGCAGGGGACAGGGAGTTTCACCCCTCCACTTT | CASRGQGVSPLHF | TRBJ1-6 | TRBV6-5 | TRBD1 | once
TGTGCCAGCAGCAACCCGGGACTCTACAATGAGCAGTTCTTC | CASSNPGLYNEQFF | TRBJ2-1 | TRBV6-1 | - | -
TGTGCCAGCAGCTTATCAGGGGTACTGTTCTTC | CASSLSGVLFF | TRBJ2-1 | TRBV7-3 | - | once
TGCGCCAGCAGCCAAGATGTGGGAGTTCTAGGTTACGAGCAGTACTTC | CASSQDVGVLGYEQYF | TRBJ2-7 | TRBV4-3 | - | -
TGCGCCAGCAGCACCCACCCCACACTCTACGAGCAGTACTTC | CASSTHPTLYEQYF | TRBJ2-7 | TRBV5-1 | - | -